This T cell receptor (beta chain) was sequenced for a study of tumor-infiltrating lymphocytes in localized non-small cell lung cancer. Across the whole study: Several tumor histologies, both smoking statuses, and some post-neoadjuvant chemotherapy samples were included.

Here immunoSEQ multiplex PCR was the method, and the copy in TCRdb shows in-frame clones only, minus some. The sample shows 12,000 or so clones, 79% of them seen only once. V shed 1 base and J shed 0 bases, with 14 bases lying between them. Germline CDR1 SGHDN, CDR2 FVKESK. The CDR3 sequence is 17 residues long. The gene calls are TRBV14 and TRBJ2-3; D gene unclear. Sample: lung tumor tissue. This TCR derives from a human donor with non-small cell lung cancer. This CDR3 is CASSQVFAPSSTDTQYF. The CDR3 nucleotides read TGTGCCAGCAGCCAAGTGTTCGCCCCGAGTAGCACAGATACGCAGTATTTT.